The 14 T cell receptor beta chains below all came from one sample that was sequenced in a study of post-analysis software for immune sequencing data. General observations from the study: Patients showed TRBV5-6, TRBV5-1 and TRBV20-1 among five TRBV segments more frequent than in controls.

The TCR beta cDNA libraries contained unique molecular identifiers. TCRdb itself ran the PCR reads through MiXCR, one entry per CDR3 protein. The table records a few hundred thousand distinct CDR3 sequences, 30% to 40% of them present only once. The antigens for these receptors are not known. Sequencing was done on a sample of blood. These TCRs come from a girl younger than 18 with multiple sclerosis.

The V call is TRBV18, the J call TRBJ2-3; 9 bases line up with TRBD1. Germline lookup yields CDR1 KGHSH and CDR2 LQKENI. The ends lost 1 base at V and 2 bases at J; junction bases unmatched: 7. The CDR3 runs 17 residues. CDR3 coding DNA: TGTGCCAGCTCACCACTAGGTGGGACAGGGATCACAGATACGCAGTATTTT. Amino acids: CASSPLGGTGITDTQYF.

CDR3 nucleotides: TGTGCCACCAGCAGAGCCCAAGAGACCCAGTACTTC. Its protein is CATSRAQETQYF. The J gene is TRBJ2-5, the V gene TRBV15; D uncertain. CDR1 is LNHNV and CDR2 is YYDKDF in the germline V gene (reference sequence). Trimming took 1 base from V and 1 from J, leaving 1 base between them. This CDR3 region has 12 residues. The full variable domain, its missing parts supplied by reference TRBV15 and TRBJ2-5, is DAMVIQNPRYQVTQFGKPVTLSCSQTLNHNVMYWYQQKSSQAPKLLFHYYDKDFNNEADTPDNFQSRRPNTSFCFLDIRSPGLGDTAMYLCATSRAQETQYFGPGTRLLVL.

The chain couples TRBV7-6 to TRBJ2-7; D may correspond to TRBD1 or TRBD2 (5 bases each). V shed 5 bases and J shed 6 bases, with 14 bases lying between them. This CDR3 spans 13 amino acids. Per germline, CDR1 SGHVS and CDR2 FNYEAQ. CDR3 amino acids: CASSETGLGEQYF. In DNA, the CDR3 is TGTGCCAGCAGCGAGACGGGGCTAGGCGAGCAGTACTTC. The full variable domain, with the rest looked up from reference TRBV7-6 and TRBJ2-7, is GAGVSQSPRYKVTKRGQDVALRCDPISGHVSLYWYRQALGQGPEFLTYFNYEAQQDKSGLPNDRFSAERPEGSISTLTIQRTEQRDSAMYRCASSETGLGEQYFGPGTRLTVT.

The gene calls are TRBV13 and TRBJ1-1; tentatively, D is TRBD1 (6 bases). Germline V CDR1 and CDR2: PRHDT, FYEKMQ (reference sequence). This CDR3 has 13 residues. The V end was cut by 5 bases, the J end by 4 bases, with 11 bases between. The CDR3 region has the DNA TGTGCCAGCAGCGATTCGACAGGCACTGAAGCTTTCTTT. This encodes CASSDSTGTEAFF.

This clonotype was recorded a few times. J is TRBJ2-7 and V is TRBV5-1, with D uncertain. The V gene lost 2 bases and the J gene lost 1 base, with 10 bases spanning the gap. CDR3 length equals 14 residues. Germline V gene sequence: CDR1 SGHRS, CDR2 YFSETQ. The CDR3 region is CASSFGEISYEQYF. CDR3 DNA sequence: TGCGCCAGCAGCTTCGGAGAAATTTCCTACGAGCAGTACTTC.

This clonotype was seen a few times. The chain links TRBV13 to TRBJ2-7; D is possibly TRBD1 or TRBD2 (5 bases each). Trimming removed 9 bases from V and 7 bases from J, with 22 bases in between. Germline V gene lookup returns CDR1 PRHDT and CDR2 FYEKMQ (reference sequence). The CDR3 runs to 14 residues. CDR3 nucleotides: TGTGCCAGTAGCCCTACGAGGGCAGGGCGGGAGCAGTACTTC. This encodes CASSPTRAGREQYF. Using reference TRBV13 and TRBJ2-7 for the parts outside the CDR3, the full variable domain is AAGVIQSPRHLIKEKRETATLKCYPIPRHDTVYWYQQGPGQDPQFLISFYEKMQSDKGSIPDRFSAQQFSDYHSELNMSSLELGDSALYFCASSPTRAGREQYFGPGTRLTVT.

This clonotype was detected only once. CDR3 bases: TGCAGTGCATTTCACGGACAGGGCGTCAATGAGCAGTTCTTC. It yields the protein CSAFHGQGVNEQFF. The chain recombines TRBV20-1 with TRBJ2-1; 8 bases agree with TRBD1. CDR3 size: 14 residues. The V and J ends lost 6 bases and 6 bases, in that order; junction bases with no gene match: 10. CDR1 and CDR2 from the germline V gene are DFQATT and SNEGSKA (reference sequence).

This clonotype was picked up a small number of times. This sequence joins TRBV20-1 and TRBJ2-5; 8 positions agree with TRBD1. Trimming cost V 0 bases and J 4 bases; bases outside gene matches: 7. Germline V gene lookup returns CDR1 DFQATT and CDR2 SNEGSKA (reference sequence). CDR3 length: 15 amino acids. CDR3 in amino acids: CSAREQQGAGETQYF. For the CDR3, the DNA is TGCAGTGCTAGAGAACAGCAGGGGGCGGGAGAGACCCAGTACTTC.

There are a few counts of this clonotype. V usage is TRBV20-1 and J usage is TRBJ2-5; TRBD2 matches at 7 bases. V gave up 0 bases and J gave up 11 bases; unmatched junction bases: 21. This CDR3 has 17 residues. CDR1 and CDR2 (germline): DFQATT, SNEGSKA (reference sequence). DNA for the CDR3: TGCAGTGCTAGAGATCCCACGGGGAGGGGAAGTTCCTACGGGCAGTACTTC. It is translated as CSARDPTGRGSSYGQYF.

A remark on this clonotype: A much larger clone differs by one base, so this may be a read error. The genes are TRBV10-3 and TRBJ2-4; D perhaps matches TRBD1 (5 bases). Germline V gives CDR1 ENHRY, CDR2 SYGVKD. The CDR3 is 14 amino acids. CDR3 sequence: CSISEFRAADIQYF. DNA of the CDR3: TGTTCCATCAGTGAGTTCAGGGCAGCAGACATTCAGTACTTC.

The gene calls are TRBV6-1 and TRBJ1-1; D gene unclear. The CDR3 loop spans 10 amino acids. Trimming pared 6 bases from V and 7 bases from J, leaving 6 bases between. Germline assignment: CDR1 MNHNS and CDR2 SASEGT. CDR3 sequence: CASSLNEAFF. CDR3 DNA sequence: TGTGCCAGCAGCTTGAATGAAGCTTTCTTT.

There are a few counts of this clonotype. The chain recombines TRBV5-5 with TRBJ1-4, with no clear D. The CDR3 has 14 residues. In germline, CDR1 is SGHKS, CDR2 YYEKEE (reference sequence). V was pared by 0 bases and J by 7 bases, with 10 bases between. The CDR3 nucleotides read TGTGCCAGCAGCTTGGTGGGGTATCGTGAAAAACTGTTTTTT. This translates into CASSLVGYREKLFF. Complete variable domain (other parts from reference TRBV5-5 and TRBJ1-4): DAGVTQSPTHLIKTRGQQVTLRCSPISGHKSVSWYQQVLGQGPQFIFQYYEKEERGRGNFPDRFSARQFPNYSSELNVNALLLGDSALYLCASSLVGYREKLFFGSGTQLSVL.

This clonotype was seen more than once but under ten times. J is TRBJ2-5 and V is TRBV5-1; a weak D match, TRBD2 (5 bases). V shed 0 bases and J shed 1 base, with 13 bases lying between them. CDR3 length: 16 residues. The germline V gene encodes CDR1 SGHRS and CDR2 YFSETQ. The CDR3 loop is CASSLAWGEPQETQYF. CDR3 DNA sequence: TGCGCCAGCAGCTTGGCCTGGGGAGAACCCCAAGAGACCCAGTACTTC.

The sample holds a few counts of this clonotype. This sequence joins TRBV5-5 and TRBJ2-5, with 9 nucleotides matching TRBD1. Looked up from germline, CDR1 is SGHKS and CDR2 is YYEKEE (reference sequence). V was clipped by 6 bases and J by 3 bases; unmatched bases: 6. The CDR3 extends over 14 amino acids. CDR3 sequence (DNA): TGTGCCAGCATCCCGGGACAGGGAAAAGAGACCCAGTACTTC. Residues: CASIPGQGKETQYF.